Below, 28 T cell receptor beta chains from the same sample are listed, as sequenced in a study of radiotherapy plus CTLA-4 blockade in lung cancer. The protocol was immunoSEQ multiplex PCR, while the TCRdb copy is restricted to in-frame clones and leaves out a portion. Among 110,000 or so clones listed, about 83% were seen once. The sample was peripheral blood, taken from a patient treated with radiotherapy plus ipilimumab. These receptors originate from a human donor with non-small cell lung cancer who had a partial response to radiotherapy plus ipilimumab.

This clone appeared a single time. V usage is TRBV18 and J usage is TRBJ1-1; 8 bases are a match to TRBD1. V shed 3 bases and J 8 bases; nucleotides not matched to a gene: 5. The CDR3 spans 13 residues. The germline V gene has CDR1 KGHSH and CDR2 LQKENI. This CDR3 reads CASSPGDRREAFF. CDR3 coding DNA: TGTGCCAGCTCACCGGGGGACAGGAGGGAAGCTTTCTTT.

This clone was counted a single time. The chain has TRBV19 and TRBJ1-5; a possible D gene is TRBD1 (5 bases). V lost 5 bases and J lost 3, with 17 bases in between. The CDR3 sequence is 16 residues long. Germline loops: CDR1 LNHDA, CDR2 SQIVND (reference sequence). The CDR3 region has the DNA TGTGCCAGTAGTCGAGGCGGCGGGGCCTACAATCAGCCCCAGCATTTT. Amino acid sequence: CASSRGGGAYNQPQHF.

The chain carries TRBV6-1 and TRBJ1-2; 8 bases align to TRBD1. V dropped 8 bases and J dropped 5; count of bases not matched to a gene: 4. The germline gives CDR1 MNHNS, CDR2 SASEGT. This CDR3 region has 12 residues. This chain's CDR3 is CASSDRGYGYTF. CDR3 coding DNA: TGTGCCAGCTCCGACAGGGGATATGGCTACACCTTC.

The J gene is TRBJ2-1, the V gene TRBV9, with 8 nucleotides matching TRBD2. The V and J ends lost 1 base and 3 bases, in that order; junction bases with no gene match: 6. Germline V gene data show CDR1 as SGDLS and CDR2 as YYNGEE. The length of the CDR3 is 16 residues. CDR3 DNA sequence: TGTGCCAGCAGCGTAACAGGTGGGACTAGCTACAATGAGCAGTTCTTC. It encodes CASSVTGGTSYNEQFF.

The chain is built from TRBV11-2 and TRBJ2-5; 8 bases align to TRBD2. The CDR3 totals 16 residues. The V and J ends lost 1 base and 5 bases, in that order; junction bases with no gene match: 9. The germline gives CDR1 SGHAT, CDR2 FQNNGV. CDR3 sequence (DNA): TGTGCCAGCAGCTTAGGGCGGGGGGCGGTCGGCGAGACCCAGTACTTC. Its protein product is CASSLGRGAVGETQYF.

V gene TRBV19 combines with J gene TRBJ2-2; 7 nucleotides line up with TRBD1. With V trimmed by 4 bases and J by 6 bases, 2 bases remained unmatched. CDR1 LNHDA and CDR2 SQIVND come from the germline V gene (reference sequence). The CDR3 consists of 13 residues. Here the CDR3 reads CASSSQGAGELFF. CDR3 bases: TGTGCCAGTAGTAGTCAGGGGGCCGGGGAGCTGTTTTTT.

The chain employs TRBV5-1 and TRBJ2-5; maybe TRBD1 (5 bases). The V end lost 0 bases, the J end lost 3 bases, and 9 bases lay between the germline ends. Germline CDR1 is SGHRS and CDR2 is YFSETQ. There are 14 residues in the CDR3. CDR3 DNA: TGCGCCAGCAGCTTGGCTGGCAGGGAAGAGACCCAGTACTTC. Protein sequence: CASSLAGREETQYF.

This clone was found once. This chain joins TRBV14 and TRBJ1-2, with a tentative D call TRBD1 (5 bases). The CDR3 extends over 17 amino acids. Germline lookup yields CDR1 SGHDN and CDR2 FVKESK. Trimming took 0 bases from V and 0 from J, leaving 14 bases between them. The CDR3 coding sequence is TGTGCCAGCAGCCAAGAGGTCGTGGGGCCCCCTAACTATGGCTACACCTTC. Protein: CASSQEVVGPPNYGYTF.

The rearrangement uses TRBV30 and TRBJ2-3; 15 nucleotides agree with TRBD2. V shed 5 bases, J shed 5 bases, and the junction held 8 bases outside the gene matches. The CDR3 has 16 amino acids. Germline CDR1 reads GTSNPN; CDR2 reads SVGIG (reference sequence). The CDR3 here is CAWFPGLAGGEDTQYF. The CDR3 DNA is TGTGCCTGGTTTCCGGGACTAGCGGGAGGAGAAGATACGCAGTATTTT.

This clone was counted a few times. The rearrangement links TRBV19 to TRBJ1-1, with D perhaps matching TRBD1 (6 bases). V was shortened by 8 bases and J by 11 bases, with 18 bases between the two germline ends. The germline V gene encodes CDR1 LNHDA and CDR2 SQIVND (reference sequence). The CDR3 spans 12 residues. The CDR3 reads CASSNQGWYAFF. The CDR3 DNA follows: TGTGCCAGTTCCAACCAGGGGTGGTATGCTTTCTTT.

As to this clone: The junction does not match germline at one end; this may be a read error. The CDR3 DNA sequence: TGCGCCAGCACCTTGGGCCAGTACAATGAGCAGTTCTTC. It translates to CASTLGQYNEQFF. J is TRBJ2-1 and V is TRBV5-1; D ambiguous. There are 13 residues in the CDR3. The germline V gene has CDR1 SGHRS and CDR2 YFSETQ.

The chain uses TRBV27 and TRBJ2-1; D may be TRBD2 (5 bases). This CDR3 has 14 amino acids. CDR1 and CDR2 (germline): MNHEY, SMNVEV (reference sequence). With 8 bases removed from V and 8 bases from J, the gap between germline ends came to 19 bases. The CDR3 DNA reads TGTGCCAGCTGGAGTAGGGAGCGGTTGGATGAGCAGTTCTTC. It yields the protein CASWSRERLDEQFF.

CDR3 region: CASSGTAYYEQYV. CDR3 DNA: TGTGCCAGCTCCGGGACAGCTTACTACGAGCAGTACGTC. The chain joins TRBV18 to TRBJ2-7; 7 positions match TRBD1. The CDR3 spans 13 residues. The V gene end was trimmed by 6 bases and the J gene end by 3 bases; junction bases not matched to a gene: 5. CDR1 is KGHSH and CDR2 is LQKENI in the germline V gene.

The CDR3 DNA follows: TGTGCCAGCAGCTTGGCCTTGGCTAGCGGCCTCACCGGGGAGCTGTTTTTT. As protein: CASSLALASGLTGELFF. This chain connects TRBV5-8 to TRBJ2-2, with 7 nucleotides matching TRBD2. Per germline, CDR1 SGHTS and CDR2 YDEGEE. The ends lost 0 bases at V and 4 bases at J; junction bases unmatched: 9. This CDR3 region has 17 residues.

CDR3 DNA: TGTGCCAGCAGCGTAGCTGGGGCAGGGACTTCCTCTGGAAACACCATATATTTT. This codes for CASSVAGAGTSSGNTIYF. The chain joins TRBV9 to TRBJ1-3; possible D gene TRBD1, 5 bases. This CDR3 contains 18 residues. Trimming took off 0 bases at V and 0 bases at J, with 16 bases between the two ends. Germline loops: CDR1 SGDLS, CDR2 YYNGEE. The full variable domain, completed using reference TRBV9 and TRBJ1-3, is DSGVTQTPKHLITATGQRVTLRCSPRSGDLSVYWYQQSLDQGLQFLIQYYNGEERAKGNILERFSAQQFPDLHSELNLSSLELGDSALYFCASSVAGAGTSSGNTIYFGEGSWLTVV.

The rearrangement links TRBV7-2 to TRBJ1-1, with 7 bases that match TRBD1. This CDR3 has 15 amino acids. Germline V gene sequence: CDR1 SGHTA, CDR2 FQGNSA. The V and J ends lost 0 bases and 4 bases, in that order; junction bases with no gene match: 5. CDR3 in amino acids: CASSLAQSGGTEAFF. The CDR3 DNA reads TGTGCCAGCAGCTTAGCGCAATCAGGGGGCACTGAAGCTTTCTTT.

This chain links TRBV19 with TRBJ1-1; D is perhaps TRBD1 (5 bases). The ends were cut back, 10 bases at V and 1 base at J, with 19 bases in the middle. The CDR3 has 15 residues. CDR1 and CDR2 (germline): LNHDA, SQIVND (reference sequence). The CDR3 here is CATESHAGPNTEAFF. CDR3 in DNA: TGTGCCACCGAATCCCACGCGGGACCGAACACTGAAGCTTTCTTT.

The rearrangement uses TRBV6-1 and TRBJ2-3; possibly TRBD1 for D (7 bases). Germline CDR1 MNHNS, CDR2 SASEGT. Trimming removed 8 bases at V and 0 bases at J, with 15 bases between. The CDR3 is made up of 15 amino acids. This CDR3 is CASRLAGGSTDTQYF. The DNA of the CDR3 is TGTGCCAGCCGCCTCGCAGGGGGGAGCACAGATACGCAGTATTTT.

The chain joins TRBV9 to TRBJ1-2; 8 bases agree with TRBD1. This CDR3 region has 14 residues. The V gene end was trimmed by 3 bases and the J gene end by 12 bases; junction bases not matched to a gene: 13. Germline CDR1 SGDLS, CDR2 YYNGEE. CDR3 residues: CASSATGESRGHTF. The CDR3 DNA sequence: TGTGCCAGCAGCGCGACAGGGGAATCAAGGGGCCACACCTTC.

CDR3 in DNA: TGTGCCAGCAGTGAAACTACGGCGGGGACTAGCACAGATACGCAGTATTTT. It translates to CASSETTAGTSTDTQYF. The chain couples TRBV2 to TRBJ2-3; a possible D gene is TRBD2 (6 bases). V was shortened by 2 bases and J by 0 bases, with 15 bases between the two germline ends. Germline V CDR1 and CDR2: SNHLY, FYNNEI. This CDR3 contains 17 residues.

J is TRBJ2-1 and V is TRBV9, with TRBD2 identical over 7 bases. The CDR3 loop spans 15 amino acids. V gave up 5 bases and J gave up 7 bases; unmatched junction bases: 12. Germline loops: CDR1 SGDLS, CDR2 YYNGEE. The CDR3 region has the DNA TGTGCCAGCAGTGAGCTAGGCGGGAGTGGTAATGAGCAGTTCTTC. This codes for CASSELGGSGNEQFF.

This clone has just one count. The chain carries TRBV6-5 and TRBJ1-2; a possible D gene is TRBD1 (5 bases). Germline CDR1 reads MNHEY; CDR2 reads SVGAGI. With 0 bases removed from V and 7 bases from J, the gap between germline ends came to 12 bases. The CDR3 extends over 14 amino acids. The CDR3 nucleotides are TGTGCCAGCAGTTACTCAGCCGGGGGTGGTGGCTACACCTTC. Protein: CASSYSAGGGGYTF.

This sequence joins TRBV13 and TRBJ2-1; unclear D gene. The ends were cut back, 2 bases at V and 8 bases at J, with 4 bases in the middle. Germline V gene lookup returns CDR1 PRHDT and CDR2 FYEKMQ (reference sequence). The CDR3 is 11 amino acids. The CDR3 here is CASSLFDEQFF. The DNA for the CDR3 is TGTGCCAGCAGCTTATTCGATGAGCAGTTCTTC.

This sequence joins TRBV28 and TRBJ2-7; 10 bases fit TRBD2. This CDR3 spans 14 amino acids. Per the germline V gene, CDR1 is MDHEN and CDR2 is SYDVKM. V lost 5 bases, J lost 3 bases, and 4 bases stayed unmatched. In DNA, the CDR3 is TGTGCCAGCAGTACTAGCGGGACCTTCTACGAGCAGTACGTC. This encodes CASSTSGTFYEQYV.

A single count supports this clone. V is TRBV11-1 and J is TRBJ2-2; D gene ambiguous. The length of the CDR3 is 15 residues. V lost 5 bases, J lost 1 base, and 11 bases lay in between. CDR1 is SGHAT and CDR2 is FQDESV in the germline V gene (reference sequence). This CDR3 reads CASSPRSVNTGELFF. The CDR3 DNA reads TGTGCCAGCAGCCCCAGGTCTGTGAACACCGGGGAGCTGTTTTTT.

This clone was detected only once. The chain is built from TRBV19 and TRBJ1-3, with 9 positions matching TRBD1. J lost 5 bases, V lost 8 bases, and 7 bases had no gene match. The CDR3 loop spans 14 amino acids. Germline V CDR1 and CDR2: LNHDA, SQIVND (reference sequence). CDR3 sequence: CASEMDRGRNTIYF. CDR3 nucleotide sequence: TGTGCCAGTGAAATGGACAGGGGAAGAAACACCATATATTTT.

The chain joins TRBV2 to TRBJ1-2; 8 bases match TRBD1. Germline CDR1 is SNHLY and CDR2 is FYNNEI. The CDR3 covers 13 residues. V shed 4 bases and J 8 bases; nucleotides not matched to a gene: 6. The CDR3 DNA reads as TGTGCCAGCAGTGTAGAGACAGGGGTGGGCTACACCTTC. This sequence encodes CASSVETGVGYTF.

This chain links TRBV4-1 with TRBJ1-5; weak D call: TRBD1 (6 bases). Germline V gene lookup returns CDR1 MGHRA and CDR2 YSYEKL. The germline V and J ends were trimmed by 5 bases and 4 bases, with 18 bases remaining between them. The CDR3 extends over 16 amino acids. CDR3 loop: CASSEGARGINQPQHF. The DNA of the CDR3 is TGCGCCAGCAGCGAAGGGGCGAGGGGGATAAATCAGCCCCAGCATTTT.